This TCR beta chain was found in a study of cytomegalovirus exposure and HLA in healthy donors. Turning to the study itself: Unique TCRs numbering around 85 million, obtained from HLA-typed donors, made up an early data release. The study's findings and limits: Further analysis, carried out later, found HLA-associated TCR beta chains more clonally expanded than equally common other chains. A likely sequencing artifact accounted for one observed cluster of highly shared sequence variants.

A multiplex PCR was run with 60 Vbeta primers and 13 Jbeta primers. Sequencing was performed with immunoSEQ multiplex PCR; in TCRdb, only in-frame clones are kept and a portion is missing. The sample gives 55,000 to 75,000 clones, about 77% of which show up once; roughly 7% is in the top ten. This clone was observed once. Its antigen remains unidentified. The germline CDR1 and CDR2 sequences are SQVTM and ANQGSEA. This CDR3 is built from 16 residues. After removal of 7 bases from V and 1 base from J, the junction contained 14 bases not matched to a gene. The sequence was obtained from a man aged 25-45 years in good health and CMV-seropositive. The sequenced sample consisted of PBMCs. The chain joins TRBV29-1 to TRBJ1-2, with 8 bases identical to TRBD1. The CDR3 loop reads CSGTGQGPFFNYGYTF. CDR3 nucleotide sequence: TGCAGCGGGACCGGACAGGGCCCTTTCTTTAACTATGGCTACACCTTC.